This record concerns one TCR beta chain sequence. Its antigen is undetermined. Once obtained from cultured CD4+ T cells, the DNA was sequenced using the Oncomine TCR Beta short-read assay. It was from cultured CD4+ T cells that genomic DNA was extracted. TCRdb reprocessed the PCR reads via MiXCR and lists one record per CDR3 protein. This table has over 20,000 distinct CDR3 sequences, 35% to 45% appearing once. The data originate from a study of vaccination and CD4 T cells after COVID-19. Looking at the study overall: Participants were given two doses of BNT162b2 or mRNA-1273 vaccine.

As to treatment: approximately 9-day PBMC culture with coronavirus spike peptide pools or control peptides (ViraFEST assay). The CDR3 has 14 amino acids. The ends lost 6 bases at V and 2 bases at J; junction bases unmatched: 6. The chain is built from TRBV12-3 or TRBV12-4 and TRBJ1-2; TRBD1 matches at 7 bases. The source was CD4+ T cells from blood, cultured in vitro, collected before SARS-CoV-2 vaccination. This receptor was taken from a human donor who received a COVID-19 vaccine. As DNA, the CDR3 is TGTGCCAGCAGACCAGGGGGTGGAAACTATGGCTACACCTTC. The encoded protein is CASRPGGGNYGYTF.